The 21 T cell receptor beta chains below come from one sample, sequenced in a study of control samples from healthy donors and cancer patients. The repertoire was sequenced with immunoSEQ multiplex PCR; TCRdb's copy has only in-frame clones and lacks some. This repertoire shows approximately 44,000 clones, more than 65% found once; its top ten account for roughly 18%. Sequences were obtained from formalin-fixed, paraffin-embedded tissue. These receptor sequences come from a male donor with melanoma.

This chain joins TRBV2 and TRBJ1-5; D possibly corresponds to TRBD1 (5 bases). The V gene lost 6 bases and the J gene lost 6 bases, with 12 bases spanning the gap. The germline CDR1 and CDR2 sequences are SNHLY and FYNNEI. This CDR3 is 13 amino acids long. The CDR3 spells CASRVQVSQPQHF. DNA of the CDR3: TGTGCCAGCAGGGTACAGGTTTCTCAGCCCCAGCATTTT.

This chain joins TRBV24-1 and TRBJ2-5; D is unresolved. Germline CDR1 is KGHDR and CDR2 is SFDVKD. The germline V and J ends were trimmed by 9 bases and 1 base, with 11 bases remaining between them. The CDR3 runs to 13 residues. CDR3 sequence (DNA): TGTGCCACCGGAGCAGGCGTCCAAGAGACCCAGTACTTC. As protein: CATGAGVQETQYF.

The V gene is TRBV5-1, the J gene TRBJ2-1; TRBD2 aligns across 8 bases. The CDR3 sequence is 14 residues long. Germline V CDR1 and CDR2: SGHRS, YFSETQ. Trimming cost V 4 bases and J 4 bases; bases outside gene matches: 4. This CDR3 reads CASSIAGIYNEQFF. As DNA, the CDR3 is TGCGCCAGCAGCATAGCGGGAATATACAATGAGCAGTTCTTC.

The CDR3 DNA is TGTGCCAGCAAGTCCTTGTCGGGACTAGCGGGATTCTCCCGAGATACGCAGTATTTT. This gives the protein CASKSLSGLAGFSRDTQYF. The chain has TRBV28 and TRBJ2-3, with 13 bases that match TRBD2. CDR3 size: 19 residues. Germline V gene data show CDR1 as MDHEN and CDR2 as SYDVKM. Trimming removed 7 bases from V and 5 bases from J; junction bases left unmatched: 18.

The chain combines TRBV6-5 with TRBJ2-3, with TRBD1 identical over 12 bases. V lost 5 bases to trimming and J lost 6 bases; unmatched junction nucleotides: 3. CDR1 and CDR2 from the germline V gene are MNHEY and SVGAGI. The CDR3 has 14 residues. The CDR3 region has the DNA TGTGCCAGCAGTAGGGACAGGGGGCCCGATACGCAGTATTTT. The encoded protein is CASSRDRGPDTQYF.

The CDR3 bases are TGTGCCAGCAGCATAATGGGACAGGGTAGCAATCAGCCCCAGCATTTT. Translated, it gives CASSIMGQGSNQPQHF. This sequence joins TRBV7-8 and TRBJ1-5, with 9 bases that match TRBD1. The CDR3 is 16 amino acids. The V segment lost 5 bases and the J segment 0 bases; nucleotides outside the gene matches: 5. The germline CDR1 and CDR2 sequences are SGHVS and FQNEAQ.

This chain uses TRBV30 with TRBJ2-5; 10 nucleotides agree with TRBD2. There are 14 residues in the CDR3. Germline lookup yields CDR1 GTSNPN and CDR2 SVGIG (reference sequence). V lost 2 bases, J lost 4 bases, and 4 bases stayed unmatched. In DNA form, the CDR3 reads TGTGCCTGGAGTACCGGGACTAGCGCAGAGACCCAGTACTTC. Protein product: CAWSTGTSAETQYF.

As DNA, the CDR3 is TGTGCCAGCAGCCGCACTACAGGGTCCTACGAGCAGTACTTC. Translation: CASSRTTGSYEQYF. The chain is built from TRBV13 and TRBJ2-7, with D tentatively TRBD1 (6 bases). The CDR3 extends over 14 amino acids. Germline-derived CDR1 and CDR2 are PRHDT and FYEKMQ (reference sequence). Trimming pared 5 bases from V and 1 base from J, leaving 12 bases between.

The V gene is TRBV10-3, the J gene TRBJ2-1; D gene ambiguous. CDR3 size: 13 residues. Between the trimmed V and J ends, which lost 4 bases and 5 bases, there was a span of 9 bases. Germline CDR1 and CDR2: ENHRY and SYGVKD. The CDR3 protein is CAISGAVDNEQFF. CDR3 sequence (DNA): TGTGCCATCAGTGGGGCGGTGGACAATGAGCAGTTCTTC.

In regard to this clone: Being one base from a much bigger clone, this may be a read error. V gene TRBV2 combines with J gene TRBJ1-2; TRBD1 aligns across 7 bases. The CDR3 contains 14 residues. CDR1 is SNHLY, CDR2 FYNNEI, per germline. CDR3 sequence reads: CANSEGGGNYGYTF. The CDR3 bases are TGTGCCAACAGTGAAGGGGGCGGGAACTATGGCTACACCTTC. Based on the CDR3 plus reference TRBV2 and TRBJ1-2, the full variable domain is EPEVTQTPSHQVTQMGQEVILRCVPISNHLYFYWYRQILGQKVEFLVSFYNNEISEKSEIFDDQFSVERPDGSNFTLKIRSTKLEDSAMYFCANSEGGGNYGYTFGSGTRLTVV.

The rearrangement uses TRBV28 and TRBJ2-7, with D tentatively TRBD1 (6 bases). CDR3 length: 16 residues. Germline CDR1 and CDR2: MDHEN and SYDVKM. Trimming cost V 2 bases and J 0 bases, with 14 bases left between them. CDR3 coding DNA: TGTGCCAGCAGTTTAAACAGGGCGAGCGCCTCCTACGAGCAGTACTTC. This encodes CASSLNRASASYEQYF.

The gene calls are TRBV24-1 and TRBJ2-5; TRBD2 might be the D (6 bases). CDR3 size: 16 residues. Germline V lookup: CDR1 KGHDR, CDR2 SFDVKD. V was pared by 4 bases and J by 1 base, with 15 bases between. CDR3 loop: CATSDRGGSRQETQYF. The CDR3 nucleotides are TGTGCCACCAGTGACCGAGGAGGGTCGCGCCAAGAGACCCAGTACTTC.

Points on this clone: This specimen includes other DNA sequences encoding the same CDR3. The CDR3 protein is CASSLGQRSYEQYF. The CDR3 nucleotides are TGCGCCAGCAGCTTGGGACAACGCTCCTACGAGCAGTACTTC. The chain carries TRBV5-1 and TRBJ2-7; no definite D call. The V end was cut by 0 bases, the J end by 0 bases, with 7 bases between. The CDR3 sequence is 14 residues long. Germline loops: CDR1 SGHRS, CDR2 YFSETQ.

J is TRBJ2-3 and V is TRBV29-1, with a possible D match to TRBD2 (5 bases). V gave up 7 bases and J gave up 0 bases, with 17 bases separating them. The CDR3 covers 15 residues. Germline loops: CDR1 SQVTM, CDR2 ANQGSEA. The CDR3 region is CSAQTRATSTDTQYF. The DNA for the CDR3 is TGCAGCGCCCAAACTAGGGCAACTAGCACAGATACGCAGTATTTT.

The V gene is TRBV27, the J gene TRBJ2-7; D ambiguous. The CDR3 sequence is 15 residues long. Germline CDR1 is MNHEY and CDR2 is SMNVEV (reference sequence). The V end was cut by 4 bases, the J end by 6 bases, with 19 bases between. CDR3 coding DNA: TGTGCCAGCAGTTCGTCCGGTCGCCCCCCCGGCGAGCAGTACTTC. This sequence encodes CASSSSGRPPGEQYF.

The chain recombines TRBV6-5 with TRBJ1-1; D is possibly TRBD1 (6 bases). CDR3 size: 14 residues. V gave up 4 bases and J gave up 0 bases, with 9 bases separating them. The V gene's germline CDR1 is MNHEY and CDR2 SVGAGI. In DNA, the CDR3 is TGTGCCAGCAGTTGGACAGCTTTGAACACTGAAGCTTTCTTT. Its translation is CASSWTALNTEAFF.

The chain joins TRBV3-1 (or the pseudogene TRBV3-2) to TRBJ2-1; possibly TRBD2 for D (6 bases). The V and J ends lost 3 bases and 2 bases respectively, with 20 bases between them. This CDR3 is 18 amino acids long. Per the germline V gene, CDR1 is LGHDT and CDR2 is YNNKEL (reference sequence). CDR3 bases: TGTGCCAGCAGCCAGGCACTTAGCCGGGGGAGTCCCTACAATGAGCAGTTCTTC. Translated, it gives CASSQALSRGSPYNEQFF.

V and J are TRBV3-1 (or the pseudogene TRBV3-2) and TRBJ2-7; D call uncertain. The V and J ends lost 4 bases and 3 bases respectively, with 10 bases between them. This CDR3 has 13 amino acids. Germline loops: CDR1 LGHDT, CDR2 YNNKEL (reference sequence). In DNA, the CDR3 is TGTGCCAGCAGCCGGGAAACTCTCTACGAGCAGTACTTC. Translation gives CASSRETLYEQYF.

The J gene is TRBJ2-5, the V gene TRBV27; the D gene is possibly TRBD1 (5 bases). The CDR3 totals 16 residues. Germline-derived CDR1 and CDR2 are MNHEY and SMNVEV (reference sequence). V was cut by 2 bases and J by 5 bases, with 18 bases left in between. In nucleotides, the CDR3 is TGTGCCAGCAGTTTAGATAGGGGCGGACCGACCGAGACCCAGTACTTC. Protein: CASSLDRGGPTETQYF.

The gene calls are TRBV2 and TRBJ1-3, with D perhaps matching TRBD1 (5 bases). The CDR3 is made up of 14 amino acids. Deletions cut 7 bases from V and 3 bases from J, with 13 bases between. Germline assignment: CDR1 SNHLY and CDR2 FYNNEI. The CDR3 sequence is CASTAGIGGNTIYF. The CDR3 DNA reads TGTGCCAGCACGGCAGGGATCGGTGGAAACACCATATATTTT.

V and J are TRBV5-4 and TRBJ2-7; no firm D call. In germline, CDR1 is SGHNT, CDR2 YYREEE (reference sequence). The CDR3 consists of 14 residues. V was clipped by 1 base and J by 2 bases, with 10 bases between them. The chain's CDR3 is CASSLSAGPYEQYF. Here the CDR3 DNA reads TGTGCCAGCAGCTTGTCCGCAGGTCCCTACGAGCAGTACTTC.